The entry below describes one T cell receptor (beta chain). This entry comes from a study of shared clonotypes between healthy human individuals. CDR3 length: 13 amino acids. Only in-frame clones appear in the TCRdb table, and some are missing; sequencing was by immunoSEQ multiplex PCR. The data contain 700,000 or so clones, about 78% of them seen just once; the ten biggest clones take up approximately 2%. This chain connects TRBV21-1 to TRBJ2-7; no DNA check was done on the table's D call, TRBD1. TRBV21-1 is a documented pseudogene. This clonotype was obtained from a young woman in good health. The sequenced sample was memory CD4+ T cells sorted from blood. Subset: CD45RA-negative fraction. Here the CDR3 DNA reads TGTGCCAGGACGGACAGGGGGCAGCACGAGCAGTACTTC. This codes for CARTDRGQHEQYF.